This T cell receptor beta chain is drawn from a study of T-cell reconstitution after alpha-beta-depleted transplantation in children. In this sample, this clonotype turned up many times. V was pared by 1 base and J by 4 bases, with 2 bases between. Germline lookup yields CDR1 DFQATT and CDR2 SNEGSKA (reference sequence). This CDR3 is 12 amino acids long. Preparation of the TCRbeta library used unique molecular identifiers. MiXCR was run by TCRdb on the PCR reads, yielding one entry per CDR3 protein. The table lists roughly 220,000 distinct CDR3 sequences, 12% of them singletons. Sequencing used PBMCs from the stem cell graft donor, obtained from the stem cell graft. J is TRBJ1-6 and V is TRBV20-1; D ambiguous. This clonotype was sampled from a human donor who donated a stem cell graft to a child with acute lymphoblastic leukemia. In DNA form, the CDR3 reads TGCAGTGCTAGAGGGTATAATTCACCCCTCCACTTT. Its protein is CSARGYNSPLHF.